The rows below give T cell receptor beta chains drawn from one sample of a study of T cell responses to AZD1222 COVID-19 vaccine. Assay used: immunoSEQ multiplex PCR; TCRdb lists only in-frame clones, some missing. The top ten hold approximately 1.7% of the sample, which has over 120,000 clones, approximately 92% seen once. Sequenced here: peripheral blood, sampled on day 0 of AZD1222 vaccination. The receptors derive from an adult in good health. Both conserved end residues are part of each CDR3. The D gene is left open where the match is weak. The size field is filled for only some rows; it gives once, few, many or a size class.

14	TRBJ1-6	TRBV30	.	.	CAWSAGRYNSPLHF	TGTGCCTGGAGTGCGGGGCGTTATAATTCACCCCTCCACTTT
10	TRBJ2-1	TRBV20-1	.	.	CSGVDSEQFF	TGCAGTGGGGTAGATAGTGAGCAGTTCTTC
12	TRBJ1-2	TRBV28	.	.	CASSDEARGYTF	TGTGCCAGCAGTGATGAAGCGAGGGGCTACACCTTC
15	TRBJ1-1	TRBV18	.	.	CASSPEIQGWTEAFF	TGTGCCAGCTCACCCGAGATCCAGGGATGGACTGAAGCTTTCTTT
12	TRBJ2-1	TRBV6-5	.	.	CASSITGFEQFF	TGTGCCAGCAGTATAACAGGGTTTGAGCAGTTCTTC
14	TRBJ1-2	TRBV7-2	.	.	CASSSQVFNYGYTF	TGTGCCAGCAGCTCACAGGTTTTTAACTATGGCTACACCTTC
13	TRBJ2-3	TRBV2	.	.	CASTQTGTDTQYF	TGTGCCAGCACTCAAACGGGCACAGATACGCAGTATTTT
15	TRBJ1-2	TRBV19	.	.	CASSTRTARGYGYTF	TGTGCCAGTAGTACGCGGACAGCCCGGGGCTATGGCTACACCTTC
16	TRBJ1-5	TRBV11-2	.	TRBD1	CASSPGTGRGNQPQHF	TGTGCCAGCAGCCCTGGGACAGGTAGGGGCAATCAGCCCCAGCATTTT
15	TRBJ2-2	TRBV27	.	TRBD2	CASSYLAGVDGELFF	TGTGCCAGCAGTTATCTAGCGGGAGTGGACGGGGAGCTGTTTTTT
15	TRBJ1-5	TRBV6-1	.	.	CASSEVDGTNQPQHF	TGTGCCAGCAGTGAAGTGGACGGGACCAATCAGCCCCAGCATTTT
13	TRBJ2-1	TRBV5-1	.	.	CASSYDALNEQFF	TGCGCCAGCAGCTATGACGCGCTCAATGAGCAGTTCTTC
14	TRBJ1-2	TRBV5-1	.	.	CASSLDRPEPPNTF	TGCGCCAGCAGCTTGGACAGGCCCGAGCCTCCCAACACCTTC
16	TRBJ1-5	TRBV28	.	.	CASRERDRLSNQPQHF	TGTGCCAGCAGGGAGAGGGACCGACTTAGCAATCAGCCCCAGCATTTT
18	TRBJ2-2	TRBV15	once	TRBD2	CATSRDQLAGVNTGELFF	TGTGCCACCAGCAGAGATCAACTAGCGGGGGTGAACACCGGGGAGCTGTTTTTT
14	TRBJ2-5	TRBV9	.	.	CASSPDGLTETQYF	TGTGCCAGCAGCCCAGACGGCTTAACGGAGACCCAGTACTTC
18	TRBJ2-5	TRBV14	.	TRBD1	CASSQESLRTGGRETQYF	TGTGCCAGCAGCCAAGAAAGTCTAAGGACAGGGGGCAGGGAGACCCAGTACTTC
16	TRBJ2-1	TRBV28	.	TRBD2	CASSSHGLAGGDEQFF	TGTGCCAGCAGTTCCCATGGACTAGCGGGAGGGGATGAGCAGTTCTTC
14	TRBJ2-7	TRBV10-3	.	TRBD2	CAISAGGGPYEQYF	TGTGCCATCAGTGCCGGGGGGGGGCCCTACGAGCAGTACTTC
17	TRBJ2-1	TRBV5-1	.	TRBD2	CASSSGLAGGSYNEQFF	TGCGCCAGCAGCTCGGGACTAGCGGGAGGTTCCTACAATGAGCAGTTCTTC
15	TRBJ2-3	TRBV6-4	.	TRBD2	CASSALAGGADTQYF	TGTGCCAGCAGTGCCCTAGCGGGAGGCGCAGATACGCAGTATTTT
12	TRBJ1-4	TRBV3-1/TRBV3-2	.	.	CASSHLYEKLFF	TGTGCCAGCAGCCATCTGTATGAAAAACTGTTTTTT
14	TRBJ1-6	TRBV6-4	.	.	CASSPGATNSPLHF	TGTGCCAGCAGTCCAGGGGCAACTAATTCACCCCTCCACTTT
16	TRBJ2-1	TRBV5-1	.	TRBD2	CASSSWTSGRNNEQFF	TGCGCCAGCAGCTCATGGACTAGCGGGAGGAACAATGAGCAGTTCTTC
14	TRBJ1-1	TRBV10-3	.	.	CAISEAAGTTEAFF	TGTGCCATCAGTGAGGCGGCAGGGACCACTGAAGCTTTCTTT
15	TRBJ1-4	TRBV5-1	.	.	CASSRGAITNEKLFF	TGCGCCAGCAGCCGGGGGGCCATAACTAATGAAAAACTGTTTTTT
14	TRBJ1-5	TRBV28	.	.	CASSPAVINQPQHF	TGTGCCAGCAGTCCTGCCGTTATCAATCAGCCCCAGCATTTT
14	TRBJ2-7	TRBV28	once	TRBD1	CASSLGQAAGEQYF	TGTGCCAGCAGTTTGGGACAGGCGGCGGGGGAGCAGTACTTC
16	TRBJ2-1	TRBV9	once	TRBD2	CASSVDPGLAGNEQFF	TGTGCCAGCAGCGTTGATCCGGGACTAGCGGGGAATGAGCAGTTCTTC
14	TRBJ2-5	TRBV10-2	.	.	CASSVFDRQETQYF	TGCGCCAGCAGTGTTTTTGACCGCCAAGAGACCCAGTACTTC
12	TRBJ1-2	TRBV6-1	.	.	CAILNLNYGYTF	TGTGCCATCTTAAACTTAAACTATGGCTACACCTTC
16	TRBJ2-2	TRBV11-3	.	TRBD2	CASSMGLSTNTGELFF	TGTGCCAGCAGCATGGGACTATCGACTAACACCGGGGAGCTGTTTTTT
18	TRBJ2-2	TRBV7-9	once	.	CASRTRGLAKGKTGELFF	TGTGCCAGCAGAACCCGGGGCCTAGCGAAGGGAAAGACCGGGGAGCTGTTTTTT
16	TRBJ2-1	TRBV9	.	TRBD1	CASSPPGDSLLNEQFF	TGTGCCAGCAGCCCACCCGGGGACAGCCTCTTAAATGAGCAGTTCTTC
10	TRBJ2-7	TRBV28	.	.	CASSLREQYF	TGTGCCAGCAGTTTACGCGAGCAGTACTTC
15	TRBJ2-3	TRBV5-5	once	.	CASSLVGGSADTQYF	TGTGCCAGCAGCTTGGTAGGTGGGAGCGCAGATACGCAGTATTTT
15	TRBJ2-7	TRBV28	.	TRBD1	CASSSRTGLTYEQYF	TGTGCCAGCAGTTCCCGGACAGGGCTTACCTACGAGCAGTACTTC
16	TRBJ2-1	TRBV4-1	.	.	CASSQGLEISYNEQFF	TGCGCCAGCAGCCAAGGGTTGGAGATCTCCTACAATGAGCAGTTCTTC
15	TRBJ2-1	TRBV11-3	.	.	CASSRGGSLYNEQFF	TGTGCCAGCAGCCGGGGAGGCTCTCTCTACAATGAGCAGTTCTTC
14	TRBJ2-3	TRBV24-1	.	.	CATSDPQNTDTQYF	TGTGCCACCAGTGACCCTCAAAACACAGATACGCAGTATTTT
16	TRBJ1-5	TRBV9	.	.	CASSVGAGPHNQPQHF	TGTGCCAGCAGCGTAGGGGCAGGCCCGCACAATCAGCCCCAGCATTTT
15	TRBJ2-1	TRBV27	.	.	CASSFRGSSYNEQFF	TGTGCCAGCAGTTTCCGTGGGAGCTCCTACAATGAGCAGTTCTTC
15	TRBJ1-1	TRBV3-1/TRBV3-2	.	TRBD1	CASSHSTGGFTEAFF	TGTGCCAGCAGCCATTCGACAGGGGGATTCACTGAAGCTTTCTTT
19	TRBJ2-1	TRBV2	.	TRBD2	CASSSQRGTSGSMYNEQFF	TGTGCCAGCAGTTCCCAAAGGGGGACTAGCGGGAGTATGTACAATGAGCAGTTCTTC
15	TRBJ2-1	TRBV18	.	TRBD2	CASSPRREFSNEQFF	TGTGCCAGCTCACCACGGCGGGAGTTTAGCAATGAGCAGTTCTTC
15	TRBJ2-7	TRBV18	.	TRBD1	CASSPGDRGSYEQYF	TGTGCCAGCTCACCAGGGGACAGGGGATCCTACGAGCAGTACTTC
14	TRBJ1-5	TRBV7-2	.	.	CASSLRDSNQPQHF	TGTGCCAGCAGCTTGAGGGACAGCAATCAGCCCCAGCATTTT
13	TRBJ1-2	TRBV2	.	TRBD1	CATGTDVNYGYTF	TGTGCCACTGGGACAGACGTTAACTATGGCTACACCTTC
14	TRBJ2-1	TRBV5-4	once	.	CASSPGGSYNEQFF	TGTGCCAGCAGTCCGGGCGGATCCTACAATGAGCAGTTCTTC
16	TRBJ2-1	TRBV19	.	.	CASRDRFKSSYNEQFF	TGTGCCAGTAGAGACCGATTTAAGAGCTCCTACAATGAGCAGTTCTTC
13	TRBJ2-7	TRBV5-1	once	.	CASSYNQGYEQYF	TGCGCCAGCAGCTATAACCAGGGATACGAGCAGTACTTC
15	TRBJ1-5	TRBV19	.	.	CASSIQGTDYQPQHF	TGTGCCAGTAGTATACAAGGTACCGATTATCAGCCCCAGCATTTT
14	TRBJ2-6	TRBV10-3	.	.	CAISEFSGANVLTF	TGTGCCATCAGTGAATTCTCTGGGGCCAACGTCCTGACTTTC
11	TRBJ1-2	TRBV6-5	few	.	CASISRVGYTF	TGTGCCAGCATCTCCCGGGTGGGCTACACCTTC
16	TRBJ2-1	TRBV15	.	TRBD1	CATRDSGGGLYNEQFF	TGTGCCACCAGAGATTCAGGGGGCGGGCTGTACAATGAGCAGTTCTTC
16	TRBJ2-3	TRBV14	.	TRBD1	CASSPLGGQATDTQYF	TGTGCCAGCAGTCCTTTGGGGGGACAGGCCACAGATACGCAGTATTTT
13	TRBJ1-1	TRBV7-2	once	.	CASSSTLNTEAFF	TGTGCCAGCAGTTCCACACTCAACACTGAAGCTTTCTTT